Given below is one T cell receptor beta chain in context. Its target is unknown. Trimming cost V 3 bases and J 0 bases, with 9 bases left between them. Germline V gene lookup returns CDR1 LNHNV and CDR2 YYDKDF (reference sequence). This CDR3 comprises 15 residues. The data stem from a study of shared clonotypes between healthy human individuals. The overall study: Donors, aged 18 to 49, were a couple of women and three men.

Findings and limits, study-wide: In contrast to clonotypes shared by all four donors, non-shared clonotypes had lower generation probabilities.

Genomic DNA per cell subset filled all wells of several immunoSEQ plates. The authors loaded roughly 200 ng DNA, about 30,000 T cell genomes, into sorted-subset replicate PCRs. Sequencing was performed with immunoSEQ multiplex PCR; in TCRdb, only in-frame clones are kept and a portion is missing. Among roughly 570,000 clones listed, nearly 98% were seen once. CD45RO-negative CD8 cells positively selected for CCR7 made up the naive population, which excluded terminally differentiated effector memory CD45RA+ cells. The genes are TRBV15 and TRBJ1-3; D is ambiguous. Source material: naive CD8+ T cells sorted from blood. This sequence was found in a man aged 25-40 years in good health. The CDR3 region is CATSSDLNSGNTIYF. CDR3 coding DNA: TGTGCCACCAGCAGTGATCTGAACTCTGGAAACACCATATATTTT.